Shown below are 5 T cell receptor beta chains from a single sample sequenced in a study of cytomegalovirus exposure and HLA in healthy donors. The PCR employed 60 Vbeta primers together with 13 Jbeta primers. Profiled with immunoSEQ multiplex PCR; TCRdb holds only in-frame clones, not every one. The sample records fewer than 100,000 clones, around 77% being singletons. The sequenced sample was PBMCs. The receptor set was obtained from a man in his forties or fifties in good health and CMV-seronegative.

The chain uses TRBV30 and TRBJ2-1, with a weak D call TRBD1 (5 bases). CDR3 length: 14 residues. Between the trimmed V and J ends, which lost 1 base and 8 bases, there was a span of 15 bases. In germline, CDR1 is GTSNPN, CDR2 SVGIG (reference sequence). The CDR3, as DNA: TGTGCCTGGAGTGGAAGACAGTTACGAGATGAGCAGTTCTTC. Its protein product is CAWSGRQLRDEQFF.

The chain uses TRBV25-1 and TRBJ2-1, with 10 bases that match TRBD1. Germline CDR1 and CDR2: MGHDK and SYGVNS. The CDR3 has 13 amino acids. V lost 7 bases to trimming and J lost 6 bases; unmatched junction nucleotides: 3. The CDR3 bases are TGTGCCAGCACTAGGACAGGGGGCAATGAGCAGTTCTTC. Amino acid sequence: CASTRTGGNEQFF.

This chain uses TRBV27 with TRBJ2-1; 7 bases are a match to TRBD1. The germline gives CDR1 MNHEY, CDR2 SMNVEV (reference sequence). J gave up 8 bases and V 4 bases, and 8 bases lay outside the gene matches. The CDR3 spans 14 residues. The CDR3 protein is CASSSWTGWDEQFF. For the CDR3, the DNA is TGTGCCAGCAGTTCATGGACAGGTTGGGATGAGCAGTTCTTC.

V and J are TRBV18 and TRBJ2-1, with 10 bases lining up with TRBD2. The CDR3 extends over 16 amino acids. J gave up 2 bases and V 6 bases, and 7 bases lay outside the gene matches. Germline-derived CDR1 and CDR2 are KGHSH and LQKENI. The CDR3 coding sequence is TGTGCCAGCTCTGTGAGCGGGGGGGTAGCCTACAATGAGCAGTTCTTC. This translates into CASSVSGGVAYNEQFF. Looking up the rest from reference TRBV18 and TRBJ2-1 gives the full variable domain: NAGVMQNPRHLVRRRGQEARLRCSPMKGHSHVYWYRQLPEEGLKFMVYLQKENIIDESGMPKERFSAEFPKEGPSILRIQQVVRGDSAAYFCASSVSGGVAYNEQFFGPGTRLTVL.

This clone occurred a few times. The chain employs TRBV4-2 and TRBJ2-1, with 10 bases identical to TRBD2. CDR3 length: 17 amino acids. V dropped 4 bases and J dropped 4; count of bases not matched to a gene: 10. CDR1 LGHNA and CDR2 YNFKEQ come from the germline V gene. The CDR3 sequence is CASSPSAGGLSYNEQFF. Here the CDR3 DNA reads TGTGCCAGCAGCCCCTCAGCGGGAGGGCTCTCATACAATGAGCAGTTCTTC.